The rows below give T cell receptor beta chains drawn from one sample of a study of shared clonotypes between healthy human individuals. Assay used: immunoSEQ multiplex PCR; TCRdb lists only in-frame clones, some missing. Of 1.6 million or so clones listed, approximately 98.5% are singletons. Sequenced sample: naive CD4+ T cells sorted from blood. The origin of the receptors is a young man in good health. CDR3s include the opening cysteine and the closing phenylalanine or tryptophan. Each record gives: D gene, J gene, clone size, V gene, CDR3 DNA, CDR3 protein. D genes are given only for firm matches. Only some rows state a clone size, as once, few, many or a class for expanded clones.

d_call: .
j_call: TRBJ2-1
clone_size: .
v_call: TRBV18
cdr3_nt: TGTGCCAGCTCACCCCTGGCCTGGTCCTACAATGAGCAGTTCTTC
cdr3_aa: CASSPLAWSYNEQFF

d_call: .
j_call: TRBJ2-1
clone_size: .
v_call: TRBV28
cdr3_nt: TGTGCCAGCAGTGGAACCGGGACGGTGAAAAATGAGCAGTTCTTC
cdr3_aa: CASSGTGTVKNEQFF

d_call: TRBD2
j_call: TRBJ2-1
clone_size: once
v_call: TRBV7-2
cdr3_nt: TGTGCCAGCAGCCAGACTAGCGGGAGCTACAATGAGCAGTTCTTC
cdr3_aa: CASSQTSGSYNEQFF

d_call: .
j_call: TRBJ1-2
clone_size: .
v_call: TRBV28
cdr3_nt: TGTGCCAGCAGGACACCCTCTGCTAAGGGAGGCTACACCTTC
cdr3_aa: CASRTPSAKGGYTF

d_call: .
j_call: TRBJ2-1
clone_size: .
v_call: TRBV2
cdr3_nt: TGTGCCAGCAGTGGAGCGGATACCTACAATGAGCAGTTCTTC
cdr3_aa: CASSGADTYNEQFF

d_call: TRBD1
j_call: TRBJ1-2
clone_size: .
v_call: TRBV5-1
cdr3_nt: TGCGCCAGCAGCTTAGGGACAGAGCGGTCGGGCTACACCTTC
cdr3_aa: CASSLGTERSGYTF

d_call: .
j_call: TRBJ2-3
clone_size: .
v_call: TRBV18
cdr3_nt: TGTGCCAGCTCATCCTTAGCGGGTCCGGGGGCGGATACGCAGTATTTT
cdr3_aa: CASSSLAGPGADTQYF

d_call: .
j_call: TRBJ1-4
clone_size: .
v_call: TRBV5-1
cdr3_nt: TGCGCCAGCAGCAACGCATTAAGCGAGGATGAAAAACTGTTTTTT
cdr3_aa: CASSNALSEDEKLFF

d_call: .
j_call: TRBJ1-3
clone_size: .
v_call: TRBV28
cdr3_nt: TGTGCCAGCAGTCCGAGACCTACCACCATATATTTT
cdr3_aa: CASSPRPTTIYF

d_call: TRBD1
j_call: TRBJ1-1
clone_size: .
v_call: TRBV6-6
cdr3_nt: TGTGCCAGCAGTTACGTGGGACAGGGGATGGTTAACTTT
cdr3_aa: CASSYVGQGMVNF

d_call: .
j_call: TRBJ2-7
clone_size: .
v_call: TRBV5-1
cdr3_nt: TGCGCCAGCAGCGCCGCCACAGCCTACGAGCAGTACTTC
cdr3_aa: CASSAATAYEQYF

d_call: .
j_call: TRBJ2-7
clone_size: .
v_call: TRBV2
cdr3_nt: TGTGCCAGCAGTGAAGTTGTACAGGGCGAGCAGTACTTC
cdr3_aa: CASSEVVQGEQYF

d_call: .
j_call: TRBJ1-5
clone_size: .
v_call: TRBV28
cdr3_nt: TGTGCCAGCAGTTTGGAAAGCAATCAGCCCCAGCATTTT
cdr3_aa: CASSLESNQPQHF

d_call: .
j_call: TRBJ2-1
clone_size: .
v_call: TRBV6-5
cdr3_nt: TGTGCCAGCAAGGGCGGGACTGTGGGTAATGAGCAGTTCTTC
cdr3_aa: CASKGGTVGNEQFF

d_call: .
j_call: TRBJ1-5
clone_size: .
v_call: TRBV15
cdr3_nt: TGTGCCACCAGCAGGCGACAGATGAGTCAGCCCCAGCATTTT
cdr3_aa: CATSRRQMSQPQHF

d_call: TRBD2
j_call: TRBJ2-1
clone_size: .
v_call: TRBV9
cdr3_nt: TGTGCCAGCAGCGTTTTCGGTCTTGCGGGAGGCTACAATGAGCAGTTCTTC
cdr3_aa: CASSVFGLAGGYNEQFF

d_call: TRBD1
j_call: TRBJ2-7
clone_size: .
v_call: TRBV29-1
cdr3_nt: TGCAGCGTTGGACAGGGCCTCTACGAGCAGTACTTC
cdr3_aa: CSVGQGLYEQYF